This TCR beta chain originates from a study of blood T cell repertoires in COVID-19. Study details: COVID-19 samples from acute and convalescent phases originated in the United States, Italy and Spain.

In the source study's methods: Reference gene primer amplification yielded estimated nucleated cell counts. Some clones are missing from TCRdb's copy, which holds only in-frame ones; the method was immunoSEQ multiplex PCR. That table is the source of V, J and clone size, and D and trimming were worked out from the DNA. This table holds just over 250,000 clones, 80% to 90% found once. Participants were aged about 18 to 89 years from 20 to 30 US areas. Categorization into cohorts depended on clinical history that participants reported. V lost 0 bases and J 13 bases, leaving 8 bases between the germline ends. The CDR3 runs to 11 residues. Germline V CDR1 and CDR2: SGDLS, YYNGEE. This clone was observed a handful of times.

The origin of this receptor is a man aged 30 to 39 with acute COVID-19. The chain recombines TRBV9 with TRBJ2-1; unclear D gene. The sequencing sample was made of PBMCs or T cells enriched from blood (not recorded which). CDR3 amino acids: CASSVGAEQFF. The CDR3 nucleotides are TGTGCCAGCAGCGTAGGGGCCGAACAGTTCTTC. Looking up the rest from reference TRBV9 and TRBJ2-1 gives the full variable domain: DSGVTQTPKHLITATGQRVTLRCSPRSGDLSVYWYQQSLDQGLQFLIQYYNGEERAKGNILERFSAQQFPDLHSELNLSSLELGDSALYFCASSVGAEQFFGPGTRLTVL.